This passage covers 32 T cell receptor beta chains from one sample sequenced in a study of pediatric ulcerative colitis. Rectal tissue came from one to two pinch biopsies taken at colonoscopy. Profiling relied on immunoSEQ multiplex PCR, and the TCRdb table lists in-frame clones only, not all of them. The sample has 20,000 to 30,000 clones, 65% to 80% seen once. Material: gut tissue. Receptors were obtained from a boy aged 5 to 17 with severe ulcerative colitis.

The chain is built from TRBV6-5 and TRBJ2-3; possibly TRBD2 for D (6 bases). V lost 6 bases to trimming and J lost 0 bases, with 13 bases between them. CDR1 is MNHEY, CDR2 SVGAGI, per germline. CDR3 length: 15 amino acids. CDR3 sequence reads: CASSPPGTSTDTQYF. CDR3 DNA: TGTGCCAGCAGCCCTCCGGGGACTAGCACAGATACGCAGTATTTT.

This rearrangement joins TRBV20-1 to TRBJ2-1; perhaps D is TRBD1 or TRBD2 (6 bases each). The CDR3 contains 11 residues. Per the germline V gene, CDR1 is DFQATT and CDR2 is SNEGSKA (reference sequence). Deletions cut 3 bases from V and 15 bases from J, with 15 bases between. CDR3 nucleotide sequence: TGCAGTGCTAGTTTTAGGGGGGAGGCGTTCTTC. Translated, it gives CSASFRGEAFF.

This clone has only one observation. The CDR3 here is CASSFGGGNEKLFF. The CDR3 region has the DNA TGTGCCAGCAGTTTTGGGGGGGGTAATGAAAAACTGTTTTTT. The chain couples TRBV28 to TRBJ1-4, with D possibly matching TRBD1 (5 bases). The CDR3 loop spans 14 amino acids. The V gene lost 3 bases and the J gene lost 4 bases, with 9 bases spanning the gap. Germline V CDR1 and CDR2: MDHEN, SYDVKM.

This clone came up a few times. The chain uses TRBV21-1 and TRBJ2-4; the D segment call TRBD2 is taken from the table without a DNA check. TRBV21-1 is a pseudogene locus. This CDR3 comprises 19 residues. CDR3 residues: CASSPRREAQTLAKNIQYF. The CDR3 DNA reads TGTGCCAGCAGCCCGAGGCGGGAGGCCCAAACACTAGCCAAAAACATTCAGTACTTC.

This rearrangement joins TRBV19 to TRBJ2-7, with 12 bases that match TRBD2. The CDR3 totals 17 residues. Germline V CDR1 and CDR2: LNHDA, SQIVND (reference sequence). Unmatched junction bases numbered 14, after V lost 5 bases and J lost 6 bases. This CDR3 is CASSLAGGHITRGEQYF. CDR3 in DNA: TGTGCCAGTAGTCTAGCGGGAGGGCATATAACACGCGGCGAGCAGTACTTC.

The chain combines TRBV6-4 with TRBJ2-3; TRBD2 matches 7 bases. Germline CDR1 MRHNA, CDR2 SNTAGT. With 0 bases clipped from V and 4 bases from J, the junction kept 1 base outside the gene matches. The CDR3 totals 14 residues. CDR3 nucleotide sequence: TGTGCCAGCAGTGACTCGGGAGGGCCAGATACGCAGTATTTT. Translation gives CASSDSGGPDTQYF.

The gene calls are TRBV7-2 and TRBJ2-1; the match to TRBD2 covers 9 bases. The V gene end was trimmed by 0 bases and the J gene end by 6 bases; junction bases not matched to a gene: 3. This CDR3 has 15 residues. Germline CDR1 and CDR2: SGHTA and FQGNSA. CDR3 loop: CASSLASGSFNEQFF. CDR3 sequence (DNA): TGTGCCAGCAGCTTAGCTAGCGGGAGTTTCAATGAGCAGTTCTTC.

V usage is TRBV30 and J usage is TRBJ1-2; 9 bases are shared with TRBD1. With V trimmed by 4 bases and J by 4 bases, 7 bases remained unmatched. Germline V gene data show CDR1 as GTSNPN and CDR2 as SVGIG (reference sequence). The CDR3 is 14 amino acids. CDR3: CAWTPPTGGYGYTF. CDR3 nucleotide sequence: TGTGCCTGGACTCCCCCGACAGGGGGCTATGGCTACACCTTC.

This clone was observed once. The rearrangement joins TRBV10-3 to TRBJ2-1, with 7 bases matching TRBD2. The length of the CDR3 is 16 residues. CDR1 is ENHRY and CDR2 is SYGVKD in the germline V gene. V lost 0 bases, J lost 7 bases, and 9 bases stayed unmatched. DNA for the CDR3: TGTGCCATCAGTGAGTCGATGGCGGGAGAACTGAATGAGCAGTTCTTC. Amino acid sequence: CAISESMAGELNEQFF.

V is TRBV10-1 and J is TRBJ2-1; either TRBD1 or TRBD2 may supply D (5 bases each). Germline lookup yields CDR1 WNHNN and CDR2 SYGVQD (reference sequence). The V and J ends lost 5 bases and 4 bases respectively, with 9 bases between them. The CDR3 sequence is 13 residues long. The CDR3 here is CASSTGRYNEQFF. CDR3 nucleotides: TGCGCCAGCAGTACGGGGCGGTACAATGAGCAGTTCTTC.

The V call is TRBV5-1, the J call TRBJ2-3; possibly TRBD1 for D (5 bases). Between the trimmed V and J ends, which lost 4 bases and 2 bases, there was a span of 14 bases. Germline V gene sequence: CDR1 SGHRS, CDR2 YFSETQ. CDR3 length: 15 amino acids. CDR3 protein: CASSPKDRVTDTQYF. CDR3 bases: TGCGCCAGCAGCCCGAAAGACAGAGTCACAGATACGCAGTATTTT.

This clone has only a few counts. One end of the junction fails to match germline, which may point to a read error. The chain combines TRBV7-7 with TRBJ2-2, with no clear D. This CDR3 is 15 amino acids long. CDR1 is SSHAT, CDR2 FNYEAQ, per germline (reference sequence). In nucleotides, the CDR3 is TGTGCTAGCACCCTGGACGCAGCGAACACCGGGGAGCTGTTTTTT. As protein: CASTLDAANTGELFF.

The chain recombines TRBV9 with TRBJ2-3, with D perhaps being TRBD1 or TRBD2 (5 bases each). Germline V gives CDR1 SGDLS, CDR2 YYNGEE. Trimming shortened V by 2 bases and J by 3 bases, and 13 bases separated the two germline ends. The CDR3 consists of 15 residues. CDR3 residues: CASSVLSRETDTQYF. The CDR3 region has the DNA TGTGCCAGCAGCGTCCTATCCAGGGAGACAGATACGCAGTATTTT. Complete variable domain (other parts from reference TRBV9 and TRBJ2-3): DSGVTQTPKHLITATGQRVTLRCSPRSGDLSVYWYQQSLDQGLQFLIQYYNGEERAKGNILERFSAQQFPDLHSELNLSSLELGDSALYFCASSVLSRETDTQYFGPGTRLTVL.

There are a few counts of this clone. The V call is TRBV4-1, the J call TRBJ1-1; TRBD1 is a possible D gene (6 bases). The CDR3 runs 17 residues. V was cut by 0 bases and J by 1 base, with 15 bases left in between. From germline, CDR1 is MGHRA and CDR2 YSYEKL. CDR3 sequence reads: CASSQETPRGGNTEAFF. In DNA form, the CDR3 reads TGCGCCAGCAGCCAAGAGACCCCAAGAGGGGGGAACACTGAAGCTTTCTTT.

This clone appeared a single time. The chain has TRBV29-1 and TRBJ2-3; 8 bases agree with TRBD2. This CDR3 comprises 15 residues. V lost 7 bases and J lost 2; bases outside the gene matches: 11. CDR1 is SQVTM, CDR2 ANQGSEA, per germline. The CDR3 sequence: CSAYSGRGATDTQYF. The CDR3 DNA reads as TGCAGCGCGTACTCCGGGAGGGGAGCCACAGATACGCAGTATTTT.

In its sample, this clone was seen a few times. V gene TRBV9 combines with J gene TRBJ1-2; 8 bases agree with TRBD1. V lost 3 bases and J lost 8; bases outside the gene matches: 18. CDR3 length: 17 residues. CDR1 SGDLS and CDR2 YYNGEE come from the germline V gene. In DNA form, the CDR3 reads TGTGCCAGCAGCGAGGGGACATCAGGGGGCCCGCCAGGAGGCTACACCTTC. Amino acids: CASSEGTSGGPPGGYTF.

V is TRBV6-1 and J is TRBJ2-1, with 8 bases aligning to TRBD2. V was clipped by 6 bases and J by 0 bases; unmatched bases: 4. Germline loops: CDR1 MNHNS, CDR2 SASEGT. The CDR3 sequence is 15 residues long. The CDR3 loop is CASSPLADSYNEQFF. The CDR3 DNA reads TGTGCCAGCAGCCCACTAGCGGACTCCTACAATGAGCAGTTCTTC.

J is TRBJ1-1 and V is TRBV7-8; D uncertain. The CDR3 loop spans 12 amino acids. V was shortened by 2 bases and J by 11 bases, with 12 bases between the two germline ends. Per germline, CDR1 SGHVS and CDR2 FQNEAQ. CDR3 sequence reads: CASSLLVRGAFF. CDR3 coding DNA: TGTGCCAGCAGCTTATTAGTTCGCGGGGCTTTCTTT.

The CDR3 sequence: CASSLQPREVHTDTQYF. The DNA for the CDR3 is TGTGCCAGCAGCCTCCAACCGCGGGAGGTACACACAGATACGCAGTATTTT. The chain employs TRBV7-3 and TRBJ2-3, with 8 bases that match TRBD2. CDR3 size: 17 residues. Losses at the gene ends were 5 bases for V and 2 bases for J; bases not matched to a gene: 12. Germline V CDR1 and CDR2: SGHTA, FQGTGA.

This clone is a singleton in its sample. J is TRBJ2-3 and V is TRBV15; 8 bases line up with TRBD2. J lost 3 bases, V lost 4 bases, and 12 bases had no gene match. The germline gives CDR1 LNHNV, CDR2 YYDKDF (reference sequence). The CDR3 runs to 17 residues. The CDR3 DNA is TGTGCCACCAGCAAGCAACGAACTAGCGGCTCAACAGATACGCAGTATTTT. Protein: CATSKQRTSGSTDTQYF.

This clone was seen a few times. This chain links TRBV7-2 with TRBJ2-7, with 7 bases fitting TRBD1. The germline V gene has CDR1 SGHTA and CDR2 FQGNSA. CDR3 size: 13 residues. J lost 6 bases, V lost 5 bases, and 7 bases had no gene match. The CDR3 here is CASSQGGASEQYF. The CDR3 nucleotides are TGTGCCAGCAGCCAAGGGGGCGCATCCGAGCAGTACTTC. The entire variable domain, with the rest obtained from reference TRBV7-2 and TRBJ2-7, is as follows: GAGVSQSPSNKVTEKGKDVELRCDPISGHTALYWYRQSLGQGLEFLIYFQGNSAPDKSGLPSDRFSAERTGGSVSTLTIQRTQQEDSAVYLCASSQGGASEQYFGPGTRLTVT.

The chain couples TRBV14 to TRBJ1-1, with D perhaps TRBD1 (5 bases). V dropped 7 bases and J dropped 4 bases, with 13 bases sitting between them. The length of the CDR3 is 13 residues. Germline loops: CDR1 SGHDN, CDR2 FVKESK. The CDR3 sequence: CASTRMGGTEAFF. CDR3 bases: TGTGCCAGCACTCGCATGGGGGGCACTGAAGCTTTCTTT.

The chain recombines TRBV6-1 with TRBJ2-7, with D unclear. CDR3 length equals 12 residues. Germline V gene data show CDR1 as MNHNS and CDR2 as SASEGT. V was shortened by 6 bases and J by 4 bases, with 10 bases between the two germline ends. Here the CDR3 reads CASRPSGYEQYF. CDR3 coding DNA: TGTGCCAGCAGGCCATCAGGTTACGAGCAGTACTTC.

The J gene is TRBJ1-1, the V gene TRBV30, with TRBD1 matching over 11 bases. V shed 3 bases and J 4 bases; nucleotides not matched to a gene: 4. Per the germline V gene, CDR1 is GTSNPN and CDR2 is SVGIG (reference sequence). The CDR3 has 14 amino acids. CDR3 sequence: CAWSHGTGGTEAFF. The DNA of the CDR3 is TGTGCCTGGAGCCACGGGACAGGGGGCACTGAAGCTTTCTTT.

This chain links TRBV10-3 with TRBJ1-5, with 11 nucleotides matching TRBD1. Trimming removed 6 bases from V and 7 bases from J; junction bases left unmatched: 8. The germline CDR1 and CDR2 sequences are ENHRY and SYGVKD. CDR3 length: 15 residues. The CDR3, as DNA: TGTGCCATCAGCGACGGGACAGGGGGAGAGCAGCCCCAGCATTTT. Residues: CAISDGTGGEQPQHF.

V usage is TRBV10-3 and J usage is TRBJ1-4; D remains ambiguous. Trimming pared 4 bases from V and 8 bases from J, leaving 8 bases between. The germline gives CDR1 ENHRY, CDR2 SYGVKD. The CDR3 is 12 amino acids. The CDR3 loop reads CAISGGEEKLFF. As DNA, the CDR3 is TGTGCCATCAGTGGCGGGGAGGAAAAACTGTTTTTT.

The chain couples TRBV30 to TRBJ1-2; D possibly corresponds to TRBD1 (6 bases). The CDR3 extends over 13 amino acids. CDR1 is GTSNPN, CDR2 SVGIG, per germline (reference sequence). V lost 2 bases and J 2 bases, leaving 9 bases between the germline ends. The CDR3: CAWSPDSNYGYTF. CDR3 sequence (DNA): TGTGCCTGGAGTCCGGACAGCAACTATGGCTACACCTTC. The full variable domain, rest sourced from reference TRBV30 and TRBJ1-2, is SQTIHQWPATLVQPVGSPLSLECTVEGTSNPNLYWYRQAAGRGLQLLFYSVGIGQISSEVPQNLSASRPQDRQFILSSKKLLLSDSGFYLCAWSPDSNYGYTFGSGTRLTVV.

This clone was seen a handful of times. This chain joins TRBV5-1 and TRBJ2-1; 9 bases align to TRBD2. The CDR3 length is 16 residues. CDR1 SGHRS and CDR2 YFSETQ come from the germline V gene. The J segment lost 2 bases and the V segment lost 0 bases, leaving 3 bases of the junction unmatched. CDR3 in amino acids: CASSLAASGAYNEQFF. The CDR3 region has the DNA TGCGCCAGCAGCTTGGCGGCTAGCGGGGCCTACAATGAGCAGTTCTTC. The full variable domain, with the rest looked up from reference TRBV5-1 and TRBJ2-1, is KAGVTQTPRYLIKTRGQQVTLSCSPISGHRSVSWYQQTPGQGLQFLFEYFSETQRNKGNFPGRFSGRQFSNSRSEMNVSTLELGDSALYLCASSLAASGAYNEQFFGPGTRLTVL.

The rearrangement uses TRBV7-2 and TRBJ2-1; 11 bases line up with TRBD2. Germline V gene sequence: CDR1 SGHTA, CDR2 FQGNSA. Losses at the gene ends were 4 bases for V and 6 bases for J; bases not matched to a gene: 5. CDR3 size: 15 residues. The CDR3 loop reads CASSSGLAGSNEQFF. In nucleotides, the CDR3 is TGTGCCAGCAGCTCCGGACTAGCGGGTTCCAATGAGCAGTTCTTC. The full variable domain, its missing parts supplied by reference TRBV7-2 and TRBJ2-1, is GAGVSQSPSNKVTEKGKDVELRCDPISGHTALYWYRQSLGQGLEFLIYFQGNSAPDKSGLPSDRFSAERTGGSVSTLTIQRTQQEDSAVYLCASSSGLAGSNEQFFGPGTRLTVL.

This clone was counted between two and nine times. The chain is built from TRBV7-2 and TRBJ1-2; 7 bases align to TRBD1. This CDR3 comprises 13 residues. Unmatched junction bases numbered 6, after V lost 5 bases and J lost 6 bases. Germline CDR1 is SGHTA and CDR2 is FQGNSA. The CDR3 is CASSLDREDGYTF. In DNA, the CDR3 is TGTGCCAGCAGCCTCGACAGGGAGGATGGCTACACCTTC. Using reference TRBV7-2 and TRBJ1-2 for the parts outside the CDR3, the full variable domain is GAGVSQSPSNKVTEKGKDVELRCDPISGHTALYWYRQSLGQGLEFLIYFQGNSAPDKSGLPSDRFSAERTGGSVSTLTIQRTQQEDSAVYLCASSLDREDGYTFGSGTRLTVV.

This sequence joins TRBV4-1 and TRBJ2-2; D is perhaps TRBD1 (6 bases). Trimming took off 0 bases at V and 3 bases at J, with 17 bases between the two ends. Germline V gives CDR1 MGHRA, CDR2 YSYEKL. There are 18 residues in the CDR3. The DNA for the CDR3 is TGCGCCAGCAGCCAAGATCCGAGGGCACAGGGCTACACCGGGGAGCTGTTTTTT. This encodes CASSQDPRAQGYTGELFF.

V gene TRBV25-1 combines with J gene TRBJ2-7; 10 bases match TRBD1. The CDR3 totals 17 residues. Germline V gene data show CDR1 as MGHDK and CDR2 as SYGVNS. The J segment lost 3 bases and the V segment lost 2 bases, leaving 10 bases of the junction unmatched. As DNA, the CDR3 is TGTGCCAGCAGTGAAGGGCAGAAGGGACAGGGGCGCTACGAGCAGTACTTC. Protein sequence: CASSEGQKGQGRYEQYF.